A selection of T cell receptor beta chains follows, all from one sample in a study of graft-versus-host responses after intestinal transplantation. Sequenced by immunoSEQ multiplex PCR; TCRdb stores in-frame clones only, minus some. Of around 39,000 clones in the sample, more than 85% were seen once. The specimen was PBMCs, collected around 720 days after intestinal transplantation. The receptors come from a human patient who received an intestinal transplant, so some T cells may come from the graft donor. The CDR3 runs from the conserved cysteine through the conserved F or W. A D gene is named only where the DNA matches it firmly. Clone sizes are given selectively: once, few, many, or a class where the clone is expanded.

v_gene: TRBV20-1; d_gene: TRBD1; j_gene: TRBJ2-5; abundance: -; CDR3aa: CSARQGITQYF; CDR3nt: TGCAGTGCTCGACAGGGGATAACCCAGTACTTC
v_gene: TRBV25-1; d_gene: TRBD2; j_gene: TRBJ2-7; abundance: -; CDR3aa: CASSNSGSYEQYF; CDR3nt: TGTGCCAGCAGTAATAGCGGGAGCTACGAGCAGTACTTC
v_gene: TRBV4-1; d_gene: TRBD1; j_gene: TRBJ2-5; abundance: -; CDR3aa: CASSYRDRGRETQYF; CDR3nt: TGCGCCAGCAGCTACCGGGACAGGGGGCGGGAGACCCAGTACTTC
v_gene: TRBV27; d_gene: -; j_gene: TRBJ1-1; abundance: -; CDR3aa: CASSLDRQNTEAFF; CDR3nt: TGTGCCAGCAGTCTAGACAGACAAAACACTGAAGCTTTCTTT
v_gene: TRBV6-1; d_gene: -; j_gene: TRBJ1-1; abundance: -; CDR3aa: CALIPEAGRGTEAFF; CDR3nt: TGTGCCCTAATCCCCGAGGCGGGGCGTGGAACTGAAGCTTTCTTT
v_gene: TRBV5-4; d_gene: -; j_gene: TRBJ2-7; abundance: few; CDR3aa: CASSSDSAWGEQYF; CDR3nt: TGTGCCAGCAGCTCCGACAGTGCCTGGGGCGAGCAGTACTTC
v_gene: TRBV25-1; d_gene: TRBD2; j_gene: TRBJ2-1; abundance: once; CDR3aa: CASSDLRTSGRINEQFF; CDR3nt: TGTGCCAGCAGTGATTTAAGGACTAGCGGGAGGATCAATGAGCAGTTCTTC
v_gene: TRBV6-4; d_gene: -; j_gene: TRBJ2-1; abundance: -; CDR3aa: CASSDSDYNEQFF; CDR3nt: TGTGCCAGCAGTGACTCGGACTACAATGAGCAGTTCTTC
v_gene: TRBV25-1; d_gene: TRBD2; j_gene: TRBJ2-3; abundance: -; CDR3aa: CASSDSSGSRTDTQYF; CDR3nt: TGTGCCAGCAGTGATTCGAGCGGGAGTAGGACAGATACGCAGTATTTT
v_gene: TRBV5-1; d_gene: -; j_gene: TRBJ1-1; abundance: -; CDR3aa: CASSLEVGSGNTEAFF; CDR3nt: TGCGCCAGCAGCTTGGAGGTAGGCTCGGGGAACACTGAAGCTTTCTTT
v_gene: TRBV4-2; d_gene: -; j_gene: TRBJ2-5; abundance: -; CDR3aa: CASSMTDSRQETQYF; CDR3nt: TGTGCCAGCAGCATGACGGACTCCCGGCAAGAGACCCAGTACTTC
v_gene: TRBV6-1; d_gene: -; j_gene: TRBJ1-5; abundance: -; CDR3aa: CASTLGLGPQHF; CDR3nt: TGTGCCAGCACTCTGGGACTGGGGCCCCAGCATTTT
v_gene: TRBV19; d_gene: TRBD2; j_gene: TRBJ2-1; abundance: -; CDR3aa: CASQIAGSSYNEQFF; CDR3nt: TGTGCCAGCCAAATAGCGGGTAGCTCCTACAATGAGCAGTTCTTC
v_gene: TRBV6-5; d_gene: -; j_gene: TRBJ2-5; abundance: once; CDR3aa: CASSSLQGGAKETQYF; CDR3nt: TGTGCCAGCAGTTCTTTACAGGGGGGGGCTAAAGAGACCCAGTACTTC
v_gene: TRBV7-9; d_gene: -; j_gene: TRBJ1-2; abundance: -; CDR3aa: CASKIDNYGYTF; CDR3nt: TGTGCCAGCAAGATTGATAACTATGGCTACACCTTC
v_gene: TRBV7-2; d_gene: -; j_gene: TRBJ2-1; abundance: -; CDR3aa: CASSLAMGGNEQFF; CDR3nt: TGTGCCAGCAGCTTAGCGATGGGTGGGAATGAGCAGTTCTTC
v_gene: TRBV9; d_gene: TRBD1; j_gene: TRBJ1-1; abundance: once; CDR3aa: CASSDRGRSTEAFF; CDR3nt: TGTGCCAGCAGCGACAGGGGGCGCTCCACTGAAGCTTTCTTT